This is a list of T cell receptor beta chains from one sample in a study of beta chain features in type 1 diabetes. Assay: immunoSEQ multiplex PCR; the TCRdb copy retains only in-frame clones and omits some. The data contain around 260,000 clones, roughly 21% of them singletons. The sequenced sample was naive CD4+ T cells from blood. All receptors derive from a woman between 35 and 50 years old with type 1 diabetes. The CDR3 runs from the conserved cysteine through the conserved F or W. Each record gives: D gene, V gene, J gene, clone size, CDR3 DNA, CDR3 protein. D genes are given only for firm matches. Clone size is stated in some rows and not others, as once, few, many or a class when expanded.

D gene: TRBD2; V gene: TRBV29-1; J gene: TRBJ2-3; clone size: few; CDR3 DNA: TGCAGCGTTAAGTCTTCCGGGGGGGTTTCAGATACGCAGTATTTT; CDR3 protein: CSVKSSGGVSDTQYF
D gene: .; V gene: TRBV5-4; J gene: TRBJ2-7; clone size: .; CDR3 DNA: TGTGCCAGCAGCTTCGGACTGGGCGAGCAGTACTTC; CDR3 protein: CASSFGLGEQYF
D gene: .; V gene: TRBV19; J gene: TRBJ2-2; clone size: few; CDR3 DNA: TGTGCCAGTAGTGCCTACAGGGACACCGGGGAGCTGTTTTTT; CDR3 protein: CASSAYRDTGELFF
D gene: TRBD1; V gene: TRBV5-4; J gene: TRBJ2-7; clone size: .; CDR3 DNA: TGTGCCAGCAGCCGAACAGGGGACTACGAGCAGTACTTC; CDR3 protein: CASSRTGDYEQYF
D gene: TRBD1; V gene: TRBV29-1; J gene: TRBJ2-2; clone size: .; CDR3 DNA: TGCAGCGCATATTCCGGGACAGGGAAGGCCGGGGAGCTGTTTTTT; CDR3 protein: CSAYSGTGKAGELFF
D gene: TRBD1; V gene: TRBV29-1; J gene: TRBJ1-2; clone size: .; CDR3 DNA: TGCAGCGTTGAAGCCCCGGGACAGATCTATGGCTACACCTTC; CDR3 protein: CSVEAPGQIYGYTF
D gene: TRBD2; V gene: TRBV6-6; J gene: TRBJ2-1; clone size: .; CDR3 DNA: TGTGCCAGCAGTTACCTAGCGGGAGAGGTCAATGAGCAGTTCTTC; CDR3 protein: CASSYLAGEVNEQFF
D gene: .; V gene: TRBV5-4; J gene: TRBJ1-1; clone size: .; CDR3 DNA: TGTGCCAGCAGCTTGGAACAGTTGAACACTGAAGCTTTCTTT; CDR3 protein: CASSLEQLNTEAFF
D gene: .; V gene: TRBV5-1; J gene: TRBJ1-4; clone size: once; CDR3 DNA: TGCGCCAGCAGCTTGGAAGACAGGTCGGAAAAACTGTTTTTT; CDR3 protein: CASSLEDRSEKLFF
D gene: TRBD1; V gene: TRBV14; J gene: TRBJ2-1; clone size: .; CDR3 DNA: TGTGCCAGCAGCCGCCGGACAGGGGGCTTTAGCTCCTACAATGAGCAGTTCTTC; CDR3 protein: CASSRRTGGFSSYNEQFF
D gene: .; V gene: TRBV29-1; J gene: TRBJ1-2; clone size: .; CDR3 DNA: TGCAGCGTTGAAGGGCCCTCGGAGGGCTACACCTTC; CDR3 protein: CSVEGPSEGYTF
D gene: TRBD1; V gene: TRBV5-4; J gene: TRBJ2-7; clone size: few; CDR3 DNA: TGTGCCAGCAGCTTCGGACAGGGCTTATCTTACGAGCAGTACTTC; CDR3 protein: CASSFGQGLSYEQYF